The text below deals with one T cell receptor beta chain. Its antigen remains unknown. The data were produced by immunoSEQ multiplex PCR, yet TCRdb's version contains in-frame clones alone and is incomplete. The data contain 95,000 to 100,000 clones, less than 85% of them singletons. The germline CDR1 and CDR2 sequences are MNHNS and SASEGT. This CDR3 has 17 amino acids. V shed 4 bases, J shed 8 bases, and the junction held 14 bases outside the gene matches. The data were taken from a study of T cell responses to AZD1222 COVID-19 vaccine. Study outcomes and limitations: Spike-specific TCRs gained breadth and depth after people received two AZD1222 doses. Among the donors, most were white British and more were female, and clonal diversity was possibly underestimated. Baseline testing showed seropositivity in only six or seven AZD1222 recipients. CD4 TCRs associated with vaccination spanned spike, dominating at 160-218 and 743-854.

The V gene is TRBV6-1, the J gene TRBJ2-1, with 10 bases that match TRBD1. This material consisted of peripheral blood, taken 28 days after the second AZD1222 dose. This clonotype originated in an adult who received the AZD1222 COVID-19 vaccine. CDR3 protein: CASSASTGQGIFDEQFF. CDR3 DNA sequence: TGTGCCAGCAGTGCCAGCACGGGACAGGGGATTTTTGATGAGCAGTTCTTC.